These 6 T cell receptor beta chains originate from one sample sequenced in a study of blood T cell repertoires in COVID-19. The repertoire was sequenced with immunoSEQ multiplex PCR; TCRdb's copy has only in-frame clones and lacks some. The data contain about 360,000 clones, approximately 87% of them seen just once; the ten biggest clones take up 1.3%. Sequences were obtained from PBMCs or T cells enriched from blood (not recorded which). Source of these receptors: a man younger than 40 who had recovered from COVID-19.

The sample holds one count of this clone. For the CDR3, the DNA is TGTGCCAGCAGCCAAGGGGCAGGGGGCGGTCAGCCCCAGCATTTT. Its translation is CASSQGAGGGQPQHF. This chain joins TRBV3-1 (or the pseudogene TRBV3-2) and TRBJ1-5, with TRBD1 matching 8 bases. Germline V gene sequence: CDR1 LGHDT, CDR2 YNNKEL (reference sequence). V trimming: 1 base; J trimming: 6 bases; junction bases outside the gene matches: 5. The CDR3 is 15 residues long.

The V gene is TRBV10-3, the J gene TRBJ2-7, with 8 bases matching TRBD1. This CDR3 region has 14 residues. V trimming: 10 bases; J trimming: 5 bases; junction bases outside the gene matches: 13. The germline gives CDR1 ENHRY, CDR2 SYGVKD. This CDR3 is CATTTRKQGDEQYF. The DNA for the CDR3 is TGTGCCACTACAACAAGAAAACAGGGGGACGAGCAGTACTTC.

The chain couples TRBV6-1 to TRBJ1-5; D gene ambiguous. CDR1 and CDR2 from the germline V gene are MNHNS and SASEGT. The CDR3 is 12 amino acids. Trimming took 2 bases from V and 10 from J, leaving 9 bases between them. The CDR3 is CASSERISPQHF. The CDR3 DNA follows: TGTGCCAGCAGTGAACGTATTAGTCCCCAGCATTTT.

A word on this clone: Other nucleotide sequences in the sample specify the same CDR3. The chain is built from TRBV29-1 and TRBJ1-2; TRBD1 agrees at 9 bases. Germline CDR1 reads SQVTM; CDR2 reads ANQGSEA. V shed 6 bases and J 0 bases; nucleotides not matched to a gene: 2. The CDR3 has 13 amino acids. Written as DNA, the CDR3 is TGCAGCGTCCGGACAGGGGCTAACTATGGCTACACCTTC. This translates into CSVRTGANYGYTF. Full variable domain (missing parts from reference TRBV29-1 and TRBJ1-2): SAVISQKPSRDICQRGTSLTIQCQVDSQVTMMFWYRQQPGQSLTLIATANQGSEATYESGFVIDKFPISRPNLTFSTLTVSNMSPEDSSIYLCSVRTGANYGYTFGSGTRLTVV.

The rearrangement joins TRBV6-2 or TRBV6-3 to TRBJ2-1; 10 nucleotides agree with TRBD2. The V gene end was trimmed by 5 bases and the J gene end by 10 bases; junction bases not matched to a gene: 11. This CDR3 region has 15 residues. Germline CDR1 and CDR2: MNHEY and SVGEGT. The CDR3 spells CASSLKAGGPGEQFF. Written as DNA, the CDR3 is TGTGCCAGCAGTCTTAAAGCGGGGGGGCCGGGCGAGCAGTTCTTC.

This chain connects TRBV6-5 to TRBJ2-7; D is unclear. CDR1 is MNHEY and CDR2 is SVGAGI in the germline V gene. V dropped 2 bases and J dropped 3 bases, with 8 bases sitting between them. The length of the CDR3 is 13 residues. CDR3 loop: CASSYGRLYEQYF. Written as DNA, the CDR3 is TGTGCCAGCAGTTACGGCCGCCTCTACGAGCAGTACTTC.